This T cell receptor beta chain was captured by sequencing in a study of blood T cell repertoires in COVID-19. Study-level background: Sources were T cells, B-cell-depleted T cells, or PBMCs; the material itself was cDNA or gDNA.

V was cut by 1 base and J by 6 bases, with 4 bases left in between. Germline CDR1 and CDR2: MNHNY and SVGAGI (reference sequence). The CDR3 extends over 11 amino acids. TCRdb keeps only in-frame clones here, not all; method: immunoSEQ multiplex PCR. The sample consists of 200,000 to 300,000 clones, around 87% of them appearing once. Sequencing was done on a sample of peripheral blood. This chain joins TRBV6-6 and TRBJ2-7; no definite D call. The sequence came from a woman aged 45-65 years with acute or convalescent COVID-19. The CDR3: CASSYYSEQYF. CDR3 DNA sequence: TGTGCCAGCAGTTACTACTCCGAGCAGTACTTC.